The source of this T cell receptor (beta chain) is a study of T-cell reconstitution after alpha-beta-depleted transplantation in children. The length of the CDR3 is 13 residues. V was cut by 10 bases and J by 4 bases, with 15 bases left in between. From germline, CDR1 is KGHDR and CDR2 SFDVKD. Unique molecular identifiers featured in how the TCRbeta library was prepared. One entry per CDR3 protein results from TCRdb running MiXCR on the PCR reads. The data contain 350,000 to 450,000 distinct CDR3 sequences, less than 15% of them singletons. J is TRBJ1-1 and V is TRBV24-1, with D possibly being TRBD1 (5 bases). This receptor was obtained from a human donor who donated a stem cell graft to a child with Fanconi anemia. This specimen consisted of PBMCs, obtained from the stem cell graft. Written as DNA, the CDR3 is TGTGCCACAAGGGCAGGTCAGGGCACTGAAGCTTTCTTT. Translated: CATRAGQGTEAFF.